Below, 26 T cell receptor beta chains from the same sample are listed, as sequenced in a study of T cell clonality in common variable immunodeficiency. TCRdb's copy holds only in-frame clones and misses some; the assay was immunoSEQ multiplex PCR. Altogether roughly 60,000 clones were found in the sample, and no singletons occur. The sample comprised peripheral blood mononuclear cells. These receptors were obtained from a person aged 18 to 70 in good health.

The table lists this clone with many counts. The read stops 3 residues short of the end of the CDR3; the missing end is completed from the germline J gene. The V call is TRBV29-1, the J call TRBJ2-3; TRBD1 might be the D (5 bases). The ends were cut back, 4 bases at V and 0 bases at J, with 14 bases in the middle. The CDR3 is made up of 15 amino acids. CDR1 and CDR2 (germline): SQVTM, ANQGSEA. CDR3 DNA, as far as it was read: TGCAGCGTTGTTGATAGGGGTTCTAGCACAGATACG. This gives the protein CSVVDRGSSTDT. The whole CDR3 sequence is CSVVDRGSSTDTQYF.

This clone was found many times. The read terminates 3 residues before the CDR3 end, so the remaining end is supplied by the germline J gene. This chain joins TRBV18 and TRBJ2-7, with a weak D call TRBD2 (6 bases). Deletions cut 4 bases from V and 0 bases from J, with 7 bases between. This CDR3 has 13 residues. Germline CDR1 KGHSH, CDR2 LQKENI. CDR3 DNA, as far as it was read: TGTGCCAGCTCACTAGCGGACTCCTACGAG. Protein: CASSLADSYE. The full CDR3 protein is CASSLADSYEQYF.

This clone was seen many times. Read coverage stops 3 residues before the CDR3 terminus; the germline J gene supplies the remainder. The V gene is TRBV20-1, the J gene TRBJ1-1; D gene unclear. Looked up from germline, CDR1 is DFQATT and CDR2 is SNEGSKA (reference sequence). Trimming cost V 0 bases and J 0 bases, with 2 bases left between them. The CDR3 is 12 residues long. CDR3 loop: CSARDMNTEAFF. The sequenced CDR3 bases are TGCAGTGCTAGAGATATGAACACTGAA.

This clone was recorded at least ten times. The sequenced fragment ends 3 residues before the CDR3 boundary, so the rest is inferred from the germline J gene. The chain is built from TRBV5-1 and TRBJ2-5; 7 nucleotides align to TRBD2. CDR1 and CDR2 from the germline V gene are SGHRS and YFSETQ. The CDR3 consists of 14 residues. V shed 1 base and J 4 bases; nucleotides not matched to a gene: 4. Incomplete CDR3 DNA: TGCGCCAGCAGCTTGTTCAGCGGGACAGAGACC. It translates to CASSLFSGTET. In full, the CDR3 is CASSLFSGTETQYF. The whole variable domain, filled in from reference TRBV5-1 and TRBJ2-5, reads KAGVTQTPRYLIKTRGQQVTLSCSPISGHRSVSWYQQTPGQGLQFLFEYFSETQRNKGNFPGRFSGRQFSNSRSEMNVSTLELGDSALYLCASSLFSGTETQYFGPGTRLLVL.

This clone was detected ten times or more. Read data end 3 residues before the CDR3 end; the end is taken from the germline J gene. The chain carries TRBV28 and TRBJ2-1; TRBD2 agrees at 8 bases. The length of the CDR3 is 15 residues. Germline lookup yields CDR1 MDHEN and CDR2 SYDVKM. Trimming removed 3 bases from V and 7 bases from J; junction bases left unmatched: 8. The covered CDR3 bases are TGTGCCAGCAGTTTCCGAGTAGCGGGGAATAATGAG. Translated, it gives CASSFRVAGNNE. The full CDR3 protein reads CASSFRVAGNNEQFF. The full variable domain, with the rest looked up from reference TRBV28 and TRBJ2-1, is DVKVTQSSRYLVKRTGEKVFLECVQDMDHENMFWYRQDPGLGLRLIYFSYDVKMKEKGDIPEGYSVSREKKERFSLILESASTNQTSMYLCASSFRVAGNNEQFFGPGTRLTVL.

This clone was counted at least ten times. The CDR3 end lies 3 residues beyond the end of the read and is filled in from the germline J gene. The chain carries TRBV30 and TRBJ1-1; D is possibly TRBD1 (6 bases). This CDR3 is 16 amino acids long. Between the trimmed V and J ends, which lost 5 bases and 0 bases, there was a span of 19 bases. Germline CDR1 is GTSNPN and CDR2 is SVGIG (reference sequence). The covered CDR3 bases are TGTGCCTGGGCGGAGACAGGCTATAATTTGAACACTGAA. The encoded protein is CAWAETGYNLNTE. The CDR3, in full, reads CAWAETGYNLNTEAFF.

This clone was counted between two and nine times. The read terminates 3 residues ahead of where the CDR3 ends, so the germline J gene completes it. This chain uses TRBV11-2 with TRBJ2-3; D unresolved. Germline CDR1 is SGHAT and CDR2 is FQNNGV. This CDR3 comprises 15 residues. Trimming shortened V by 7 bases and J by 6 bases, and 20 bases separated the two germline ends. CDR3 protein: CASTSRGVGSDTQYF. CDR3 DNA, as far as it was read: TGTGCCAGCACCTCGAGAGGAGTAGGGTCGGATACG.

Ten or more counts support this clone. Here the CDR3 reads CASSLQATGEKLFF. The DNA read from the CDR3 is TGTGCCAGTAGTCTACAGGCGACTGGGGAAAAA. This rearrangement joins TRBV19 to TRBJ1-4; D might be TRBD1 (5 bases). Read coverage stops 3 residues before the CDR3 terminus; the germline J gene supplies the remainder. Trimming took off 5 bases at V and 8 bases at J, with 15 bases between the two ends. CDR1 is LNHDA and CDR2 is SQIVND in the germline V gene (reference sequence). The CDR3 runs 14 residues.

This clone occurred many times. With the read ending 3 residues before the CDR3 end, the germline J gene is used to fill in that end. The chain recombines TRBV5-1 with TRBJ2-2; maybe TRBD1 (6 bases). The CDR3 loop spans 14 amino acids. The V gene's germline CDR1 is SGHRS and CDR2 YFSETQ. The germline V and J ends were trimmed by 4 bases and 7 bases, with 14 bases remaining between them. CDR3 DNA (partial): TGCGCCAGCAGCCTTTACCGACAGGACGGGGAG. Translating it yields CASSLYRQDGE. The CDR3, in full, reads CASSLYRQDGELFF.

The table lists this clone with many counts. CDR3 DNA, as far as it was read: TGTGCCAGCAGTGTCCCCGACAGCTACAATGAG. It translates to CASSVPDSYNE. The CDR3, in full, reads CASSVPDSYNEQFF. V gene TRBV6-1 combines with J gene TRBJ2-1, with D perhaps matching TRBD1 (5 bases). Read sequence stops 3 residues before the CDR3 end, and the germline J gene provides the missing end. The CDR3 totals 14 residues. V gave up 4 bases and J gave up 3 bases, with 10 bases separating them. Germline V CDR1 and CDR2: MNHNS, SASEGT.

There are many counts of this clone. The CDR3 sequence: CASSGTFSYEQYF. The CDR3 bases that were read are TGTGCCAGCTCAGGGACTTTCTCCTACGAG. V usage is TRBV18 and J usage is TRBJ2-7, with D tentatively TRBD2 (6 bases). The CDR3 is cut off 3 residues early in the read; its end comes from the germline J gene. Trimming removed 5 bases at V and 0 bases at J, with 8 bases between. This CDR3 comprises 13 residues. Germline V gene lookup returns CDR1 KGHSH and CDR2 LQKENI.

This clone was counted ten times or more. Read data end 3 residues before the CDR3 end; the end is taken from the germline J gene. This sequence joins TRBV19 and TRBJ2-7; D may be TRBD1 (6 bases). CDR3 length equals 17 residues. The germline V gene has CDR1 LNHDA and CDR2 SQIVND (reference sequence). Trimming removed 6 bases from V and 1 base from J, with 22 bases in between. The sequenced part of the CDR3 DNA is TGTGCCAGTAGCAACGCCCGCCAGGGGACATTTTCCTACGAG. Residues: CASSNARQGTFSYE. The full CDR3 is CASSNARQGTFSYEQYF.

This clone was observed many times. From the germline J gene comes the end of the CDR3, since the read stops 3 residues before it. V usage is TRBV4-2 and J usage is TRBJ2-1; 7 nucleotides match TRBD2. This CDR3 comprises 16 residues. V trimming: 4 bases; J trimming: 5 bases; junction bases outside the gene matches: 11. Per germline, CDR1 LGHNA and CDR2 YNFKEQ. The CDR3 DNA, read in part, is TGTGCCAGCAGCCGACCTACTAGCGCCCTAAACAATGAG. Translation gives CASSRPTSALNNE. Given in full, the CDR3 is CASSRPTSALNNEQFF.

This clone was counted ten times or more. The read ends 3 residues shy of where the CDR3 ends; the end is completed using the germline J gene. The V call is TRBV28, the J call TRBJ2-7; 8 bases are a match to TRBD2. V was clipped by 6 bases and J by 1 base; unmatched bases: 5. There are 14 residues in the CDR3. The germline V gene has CDR1 MDHEN and CDR2 SYDVKM. This CDR3 reads CASRLAGKSYEQYF. Incomplete CDR3 DNA: TGTGCCAGCAGATTAGCGGGAAAATCCTACGAG.

This clone was counted at least ten times. The CDR3 end falls 3 residues outside the read, so it is completed with the germline J gene. V usage is TRBV7-3 and J usage is TRBJ2-7; 7 bases line up with TRBD2. The CDR3 spans 15 residues. Germline V CDR1 and CDR2: SGHTA, FQGTGA. J was trimmed by 3 bases and V by 2 bases; bases with no gene match: 7. CDR3 in amino acids: CASSLGPGRVYEQYF. Partial CDR3 DNA: TGTGCCAGCAGCTTAGGACCGGGGAGGGTCTACGAG. Looking up the rest from reference TRBV7-3 and TRBJ2-7 gives the full variable domain: GAGVSQTPSNKVTEKGKYVELRCDPISGHTALYWYRQSLGQGPEFLIYFQGTGAADDSGLPNDRFFAVRPEGSVSTLKIQRTERGDSAVYLCASSLGPGRVYEQYFGPGTRLTVT.

The sample holds many counts of this clone. This chain's CDR3 is CAWSVKGSEGYTF. Partial CDR3 DNA: TGTGCCTGGAGTGTTAAAGGGTCGGAGGGC. The rearrangement uses TRBV30 and TRBJ1-2, with D unresolved. The CDR3 extends 3 residues past the end of the read, so its final part is completed from the germline J gene. The length of the CDR3 is 13 residues. Germline CDR1 and CDR2: GTSNPN and SVGIG (reference sequence).

This clone appeared many times. Partial CDR3 DNA: TGCAGTGCTGCTCCGACAGGGTCTGATGGCAATCAGCCC. Its translation: CSAAPTGSDGNQP. The entire CDR3 sequence reads CSAAPTGSDGNQPQHF. The rearrangement links TRBV20-1 to TRBJ1-5; TRBD1 matches at 7 bases. The read terminates 3 residues ahead of where the CDR3 ends, so the germline J gene completes it. Germline V lookup: CDR1 DFQATT, CDR2 SNEGSKA (reference sequence). The CDR3 spans 16 residues. After removal of 5 bases from V and 2 bases from J, the junction contained 12 bases not matched to a gene.

This clone was seen a handful of times. The CDR3 end lies 3 residues beyond the end of the read and is filled in from the germline J gene. The chain combines TRBV20-1 with TRBJ1-5, with D possibly TRBD1 on 5 matching bases. Trimming cost V 0 bases and J 8 bases, with 17 bases left between them. The CDR3 is made up of 15 amino acids. Germline CDR1 DFQATT, CDR2 SNEGSKA (reference sequence). CDR3 bases read: TGCAGTGCTAGAGATTGGGCCAGGGTACATGAGCCC. The encoded protein is CSARDWARVHEP. The full CDR3 is CSARDWARVHEPQHF.

This clone was found many times. The read ends 3 residues shy of where the CDR3 ends; the end is completed using the germline J gene. This chain links TRBV7-9 with TRBJ1-3, with D hard to call. CDR3 length equals 12 residues. Germline V gives CDR1 SEHNR, CDR2 FQNEAQ (reference sequence). CDR3 bases read: TGTGCCAGCAGCCCGCTGGCGGGAGCC. Protein sequence: CASSPLAGA. The entire CDR3 protein reads CASSPLAGAIYF. Full variable domain (remainder filled in from reference TRBV7-9 and TRBJ1-3): DTGVSQNPRHKITKRGQNVTFRCDPISEHNRLYWYRQTLGQGPEFLTYFQNEAQLEKSRLLSDRFSAERPKGSFSTLEIQRTEQGDSAMYLCASSPLAGAIYFGEGSWLTVV.

This clone was detected ten times or more. The CDR3 DNA, read in part, is TGCGCCAGCAGCCTCGGTGATTCTGGGGCCAACGTC. Protein sequence: CASSLGDSGANV. The entire CDR3 sequence reads CASSLGDSGANVLTF. The chain links TRBV5-1 to TRBJ2-6; D remains unclear. The CDR3 goes on 3 residues after the read ends, and that part is filled in from the germline J gene. Germline lookup yields CDR1 SGHRS and CDR2 YFSETQ. V was pared by 4 bases and J by 1 base, with 9 bases between. There are 15 residues in the CDR3.

This clone was observed many times. The read stops 3 residues short of the end of the CDR3; the missing end is completed from the germline J gene. This chain connects TRBV5-1 to TRBJ2-7; 12 bases are shared with TRBD2. This CDR3 is 15 amino acids long. The J segment lost 2 bases and the V segment lost 0 bases, leaving 0 bases of the junction unmatched. The V gene's germline CDR1 is SGHRS and CDR2 YFSETQ. The CDR3: CASSLGLAGAYEQYF. Incomplete CDR3 DNA: TGCGCCAGCAGCTTGGGACTAGCGGGAGCCTACGAG.

This clone was seen ten or more times. The read ends 3 residues shy of where the CDR3 ends; the end is completed using the germline J gene. The rearrangement uses TRBV2 and TRBJ2-2, with 13 bases lining up with TRBD2. The CDR3 extends over 13 amino acids. CDR1 is SNHLY, CDR2 FYNNEI, per germline. The DNA read from the CDR3 is TGTGCCAGCGGACTAGCGGGAGACTCCGAG. Translating gives CASGLAGDSE. The whole CDR3 sequence reads CASGLAGDSELFF.

This clone was detected ten times or more. Read sequence stops 3 residues before the CDR3 end, and the germline J gene provides the missing end. The chain is built from TRBV18 and TRBJ2-2, with 9 bases lining up with TRBD2. Germline CDR1 and CDR2: KGHSH and LQKENI. V trimming: 3 bases; J trimming: 3 bases; junction bases outside the gene matches: 5. This CDR3 contains 16 residues. The CDR3 DNA, read in part, is TGTGCCAGCTCACCGGCGGGAGGGCCGGACACCGGGGAG. Translated: CASSPAGGPDTGE. The whole CDR3 is CASSPAGGPDTGELFF.

This clone has at least ten counts. The CDR3 goes on 3 residues after the read ends, and that part is filled in from the germline J gene. The chain combines TRBV18 with TRBJ1-2; D is undetermined. Trimming pared 3 bases from V and 5 bases from J, leaving 13 bases between. The CDR3 has 14 residues. Germline values: CDR1 KGHSH, CDR2 LQKENI. The CDR3 here is CASSPSKGHYGYTF. The CDR3 DNA, read in part, is TGTGCCAGCTCACCTTCCAAGGGCCATTATGGC.

This clone came up many times. The CDR3 end falls 3 residues outside the read, so it is completed with the germline J gene. This chain links TRBV20-1 with TRBJ2-5; 10 bases line up with TRBD2. Per the germline V gene, CDR1 is DFQATT and CDR2 is SNEGSKA (reference sequence). V lost 3 bases and J lost 2; bases outside the gene matches: 18. This CDR3 has 19 amino acids. The sequenced CDR3 bases are TGCAGTGCTAGCTCTCGGGTAGCGGGAGGCCGTAATACTCAAGAGACC. Translating it yields CSASSRVAGGRNTQET. The whole CDR3 sequence is CSASSRVAGGRNTQETQYF.

This clone was picked up many times. Coverage ceases 3 residues before the CDR3 finishes, and the germline J gene fills in the end. The V gene is TRBV18, the J gene TRBJ2-5; D is perhaps TRBD1 (6 bases). Per germline, CDR1 KGHSH and CDR2 LQKENI. The CDR3 is made up of 15 amino acids. V lost 3 bases, J lost 5 bases, and 16 bases lay in between. The CDR3 DNA, read in part, is TGTGCCAGCTCACCCTCACAGGGATTGACGGAGACC. It translates to CASSPSQGLTET. The complete CDR3 protein is CASSPSQGLTETQYF.